This TCR beta chain was recovered during a study of T-cell memory formation after mild COVID-19. Study-wide results and limits: While clones contracting from day 15 to 85 were balanced between CD4 and CD8, later expanders leaned CD4+. Pre-infection memory showed some responding clones, and this suggested that cross-reactive memory joined. CD8+ contracting clones occupied EMRA, while CD4+ ones occupied mainly CM and EM.

cDNA libraries for TCR alpha and TCR beta, carrying sample barcodes and UMIs, came from 5'RACE with constant-segment primers. From the 5' RACE reads, TCRdb called clonotypes with MiXCR, one entry per CDR3 protein. This sample has 500,000 to 550,000 distinct CDR3 sequences, with around 21% found just once. Trimming removed 8 bases from V and 5 bases from J; junction bases left unmatched: 11. Germline CDR1 LNHNV, CDR2 YYDKDF (reference sequence). This CDR3 has 15 amino acids. Details on this clonotype: The antigen is unknown.

This clonotype was sampled from an adult woman who had mild COVID-19 (a few samples of this study predate the infection). Cell type and time point are not known. The sequencing sample was made of PBMCs or a T cell subset sorted from them (not recorded which). The chain has TRBV15 and TRBJ2-3; 9 nucleotides align to TRBD2. The CDR3 coding sequence is TGTGCCACCGGAGAGCTAGCGGGGCCCCAAGATACGCAGTATTTT. Translated: CATGELAGPQDTQYF.